Detailed here is one T cell receptor (beta chain). Antigen unknown. TCRdb keeps only in-frame clones here, not all; method: immunoSEQ multiplex PCR. This table has some 110,000 clones, around 82% appearing once. The CDR3 has 16 amino acids. V gave up 4 bases and J gave up 4 bases; unmatched junction bases: 9. Looked up from germline, CDR1 is MDHEN and CDR2 is SYDVKM. The sample comes from a study of T cell responses to AZD1222 COVID-19 vaccine. Overall study findings and caveats: Across spike, vaccine-associated CD4 TCRs were found, dominant at 160-218 and 743-854.

Sequencing was performed on peripheral blood, taken on day 0 of AZD1222 vaccination. This receptor was obtained from an adult in good health. This rearrangement joins TRBV28 to TRBJ2-2, with 7 nucleotides matching TRBD2. CDR3 protein: CASSSPAAGVTGELFF. CDR3 coding DNA: TGTGCCAGCAGTTCCCCCGCTGCGGGAGTCACCGGGGAGCTGTTTTTT.